This T cell receptor (beta chain) was observed in a study of T cells in localized non-small cell lung cancer. CDR3 length: 15 amino acids. Between the trimmed V and J ends, which lost 0 bases and 0 bases, there was a span of 9 bases. Produced via immunoSEQ multiplex PCR; TCRdb's table is partial and in-frame only. The table has about 33,000 clones, approximately 87% seen once. Study results and caveats: Exceeding tumor, uninvolved adjacent lung had the highest T cell clonality.

A note on this clone: Its antigen is unknown.

This receptor was taken from a man aged 35 to 69 with stage I lung adenocarcinoma. Source: peripheral blood, taken before any cancer treatment. The genes are TRBV23-1 and TRBJ2-7; D unresolved. Being an ORF, TRBV23-1 has a function that is uncertain. In nucleotides, the CDR3 is TGCGCCAGCAGTCAATCCGTCAAGAGCTCCTACGAGCAGTACTTC. Translation: CASSQSVKSSYEQYF.